This T cell receptor (beta chain) derives from a study of T-cell memory formation after mild COVID-19. General study findings and limits: Cross-reactive memory appears to have joined, as suggested by some responding clones showing up in pre-infection memory.

Germline CDR1 reads MNHEY; CDR2 reads SVGAGI. V lost 10 bases to trimming and J lost 5 bases, with 11 bases between them. The CDR3 is made up of 12 amino acids. Regarding this clonotype: Its target is unknown.

In TCRdb, the 5' RACE reads were re-called with MiXCR into one record per CDR3 protein. The table records about 130,000 distinct CDR3 sequences, 5% to 6.5% of them present only once. The receptor was derived from an adult woman who had mild COVID-19 (a few samples of this study predate the infection). Cell type and time point are not known. The rearrangement links TRBV6-5 to TRBJ2-2, with a weak D call TRBD2 (5 bases). The source material was PBMCs or a T cell subset sorted from them (not recorded which). The CDR3, as DNA: TGTGCCACCTTCCCGGGGACCGGGGAGCTGTTTTTT. The encoded protein is CATFPGTGELFF.